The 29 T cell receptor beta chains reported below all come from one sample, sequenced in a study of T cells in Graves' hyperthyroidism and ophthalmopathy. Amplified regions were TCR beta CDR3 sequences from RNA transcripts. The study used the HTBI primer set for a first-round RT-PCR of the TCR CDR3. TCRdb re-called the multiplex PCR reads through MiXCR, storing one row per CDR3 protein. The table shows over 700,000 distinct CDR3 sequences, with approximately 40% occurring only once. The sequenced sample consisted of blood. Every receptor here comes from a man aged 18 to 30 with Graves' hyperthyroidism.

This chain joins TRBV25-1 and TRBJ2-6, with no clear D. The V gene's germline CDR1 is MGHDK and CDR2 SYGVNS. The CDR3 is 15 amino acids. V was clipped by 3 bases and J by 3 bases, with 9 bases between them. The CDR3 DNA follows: TGTGCCAGCAGTGATATCGCCTATGGGGCCAACGTCCTGACTTTC. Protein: CASSDIAYGANVLTF. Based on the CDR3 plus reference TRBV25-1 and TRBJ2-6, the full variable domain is EADIYQTPRYLVIGTGKKITLECSQTMGHDKMYWYQQDPGMELHLIHYSYGVNSTEKGDLSSESTVSRIRTEHFPLTLESARPSHTSQYLCASSDIAYGANVLTFGAGSRLTVL.

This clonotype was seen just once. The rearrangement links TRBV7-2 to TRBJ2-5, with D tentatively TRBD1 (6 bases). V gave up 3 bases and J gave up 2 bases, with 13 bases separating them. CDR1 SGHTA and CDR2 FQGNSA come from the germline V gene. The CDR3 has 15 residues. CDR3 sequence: CASSFTGTGQETQYF. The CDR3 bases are TGTGCCAGCAGCTTCACAGGGACGGGACAAGAGACCCAGTACTTC.

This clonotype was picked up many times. CDR3 region: CASSKTGSSYNSPLHF. The DNA of the CDR3 is TGTGCCAGCAGTAAGACAGGGAGCTCCTATAATTCACCCCTCCACTTT. The chain employs TRBV7-2 and TRBJ1-6; 7 positions agree with TRBD1. V trimming: 6 bases; J trimming: 0 bases; junction bases outside the gene matches: 5. CDR1 and CDR2 (germline): SGHTA, FQGNSA. The CDR3 is made up of 16 amino acids.

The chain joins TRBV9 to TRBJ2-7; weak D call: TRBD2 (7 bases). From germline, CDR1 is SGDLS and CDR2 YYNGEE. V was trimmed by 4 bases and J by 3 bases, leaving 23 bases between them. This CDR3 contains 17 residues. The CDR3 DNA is TGTGCCAGCAGCCCAAGTGGGGGGCGGGGGCCTAGCTACGAGCAGTACTTC. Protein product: CASSPSGGRGPSYEQYF.

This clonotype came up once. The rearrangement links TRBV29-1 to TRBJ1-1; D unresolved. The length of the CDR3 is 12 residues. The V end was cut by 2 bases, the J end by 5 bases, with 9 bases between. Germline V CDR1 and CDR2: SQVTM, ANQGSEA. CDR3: CSVEHRGTEAFF. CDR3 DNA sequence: TGCAGCGTTGAACACCGTGGGACTGAAGCTTTCTTT.

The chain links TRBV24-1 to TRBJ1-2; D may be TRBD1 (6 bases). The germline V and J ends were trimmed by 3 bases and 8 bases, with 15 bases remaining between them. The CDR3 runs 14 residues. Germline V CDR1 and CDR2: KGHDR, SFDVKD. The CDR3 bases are TGTGCCACCAGTGATATAACGGGGGCGCGAGGCTACACCTTC. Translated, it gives CATSDITGARGYTF.

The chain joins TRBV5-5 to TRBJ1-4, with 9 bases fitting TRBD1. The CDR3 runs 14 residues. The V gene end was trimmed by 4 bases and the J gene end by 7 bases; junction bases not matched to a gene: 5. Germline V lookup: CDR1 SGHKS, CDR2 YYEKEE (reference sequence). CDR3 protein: CASSQDRGIEKLFF. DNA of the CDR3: TGTGCCAGCAGCCAAGACAGGGGGATTGAAAAACTGTTTTTT.

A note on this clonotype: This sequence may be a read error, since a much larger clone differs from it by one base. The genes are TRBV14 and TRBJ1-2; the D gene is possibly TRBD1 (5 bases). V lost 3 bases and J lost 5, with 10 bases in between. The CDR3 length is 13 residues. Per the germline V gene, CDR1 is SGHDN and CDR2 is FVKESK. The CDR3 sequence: CASSHWGGYGYTF. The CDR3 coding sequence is TGTGCCAGCAGCCATTGGGGGGGTTATGGCTACACCTTC.

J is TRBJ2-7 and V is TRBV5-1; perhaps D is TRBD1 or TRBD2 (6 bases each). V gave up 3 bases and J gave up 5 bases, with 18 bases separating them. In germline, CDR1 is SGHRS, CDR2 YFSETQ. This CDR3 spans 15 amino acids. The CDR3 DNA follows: TGCGCCAGCAGCTGGAAGGGGGGCCCGGGAGACGAGCAGTACTTC. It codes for CASSWKGGPGDEQYF.

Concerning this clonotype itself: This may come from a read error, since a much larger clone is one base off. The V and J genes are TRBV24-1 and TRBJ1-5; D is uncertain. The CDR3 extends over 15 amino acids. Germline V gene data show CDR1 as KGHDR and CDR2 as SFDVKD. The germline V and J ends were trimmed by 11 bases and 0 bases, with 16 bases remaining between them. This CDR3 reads CASSRAIASNQPQHF. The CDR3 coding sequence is TGTGCCAGCAGCCGGGCGATCGCTAGCAATCAGCCCCAGCATTTT.

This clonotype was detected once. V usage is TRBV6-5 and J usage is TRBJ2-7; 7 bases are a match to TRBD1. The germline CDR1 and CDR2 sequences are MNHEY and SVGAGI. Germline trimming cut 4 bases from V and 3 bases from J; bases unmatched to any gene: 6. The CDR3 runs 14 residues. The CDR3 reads CASSSLGQNYEQYF. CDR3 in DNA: TGTGCCAGCAGTTCCCTGGGACAGAACTACGAGCAGTACTTC.

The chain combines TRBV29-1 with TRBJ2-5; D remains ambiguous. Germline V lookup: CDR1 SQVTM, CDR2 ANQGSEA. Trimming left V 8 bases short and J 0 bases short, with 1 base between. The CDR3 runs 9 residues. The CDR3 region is CSHQETQYF. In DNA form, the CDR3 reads TGCAGCCACCAAGAGACCCAGTACTTC.

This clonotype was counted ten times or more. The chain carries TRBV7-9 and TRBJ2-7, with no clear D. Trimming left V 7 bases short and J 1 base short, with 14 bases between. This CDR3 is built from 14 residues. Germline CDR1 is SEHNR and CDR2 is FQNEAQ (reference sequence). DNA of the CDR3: TGTGCCAGCACCCCTTCACTGGAATCCTACGAGCAGTACTTC. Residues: CASTPSLESYEQYF.

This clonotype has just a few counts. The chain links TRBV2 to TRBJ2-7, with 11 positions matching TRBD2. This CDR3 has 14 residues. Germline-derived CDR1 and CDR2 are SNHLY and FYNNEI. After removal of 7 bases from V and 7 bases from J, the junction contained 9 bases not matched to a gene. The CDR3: CASKLAGAPKEQYF. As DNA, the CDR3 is TGTGCCAGCAAACTAGCGGGGGCCCCCAAGGAGCAGTACTTC.

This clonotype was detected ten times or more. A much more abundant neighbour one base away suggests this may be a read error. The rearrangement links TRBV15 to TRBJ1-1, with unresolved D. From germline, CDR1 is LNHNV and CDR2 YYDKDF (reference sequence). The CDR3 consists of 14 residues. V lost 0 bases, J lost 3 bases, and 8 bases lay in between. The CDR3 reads CATSRDLGYTEAFF. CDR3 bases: TGTGCCACCAGCAGAGATCTGGGTTACACTGAAGCTTTCTTT.

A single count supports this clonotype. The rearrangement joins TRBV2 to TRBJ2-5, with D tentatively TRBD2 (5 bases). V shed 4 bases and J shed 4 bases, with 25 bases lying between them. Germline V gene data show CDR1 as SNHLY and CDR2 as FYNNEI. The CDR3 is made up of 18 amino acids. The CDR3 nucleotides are TGTGCCAGCAGTGCTAGCATCGCGAACACCGGGGAGTCAGAGACCCAGTACTTC. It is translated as CASSASIANTGESETQYF.

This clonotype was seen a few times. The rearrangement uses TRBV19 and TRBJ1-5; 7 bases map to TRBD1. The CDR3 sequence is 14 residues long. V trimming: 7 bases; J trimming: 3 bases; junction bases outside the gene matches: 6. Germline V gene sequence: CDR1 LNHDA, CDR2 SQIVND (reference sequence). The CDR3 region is CASTPGTVNQPQHF. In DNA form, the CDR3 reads TGTGCCAGTACTCCCGGGACAGTCAATCAGCCCCAGCATTTT. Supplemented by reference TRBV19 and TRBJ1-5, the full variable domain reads DGGITQSPKYLFRKEGQNVTLSCEQNLNHDAMYWYRQDPGQGLRLIYYSQIVNDFQKGDIAEGYSVSREKKESFPLTVTSAQKNPTAFYLCASTPGTVNQPQHFGDGTRLSIL.

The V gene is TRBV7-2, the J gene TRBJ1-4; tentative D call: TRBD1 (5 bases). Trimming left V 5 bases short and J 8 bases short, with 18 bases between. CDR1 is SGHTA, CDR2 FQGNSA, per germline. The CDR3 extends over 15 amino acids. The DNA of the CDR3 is TGTGCCAGCAGCGCACCAGGGATGTGGTTGGAAAAACTGTTTTTT. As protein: CASSAPGMWLEKLFF.

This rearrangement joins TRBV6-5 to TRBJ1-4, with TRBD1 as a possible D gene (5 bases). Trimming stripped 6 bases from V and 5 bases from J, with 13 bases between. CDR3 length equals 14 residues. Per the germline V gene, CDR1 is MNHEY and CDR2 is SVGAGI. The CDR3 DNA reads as TGTGCCAGCAGCCGACAGTGGGAAAATGAAAAACTGTTTTTT. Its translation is CASSRQWENEKLFF.

The CDR3 here is CSSGGTGGSPLHF. The CDR3, as DNA: TGCAGCTCGGGTGGGACAGGGGGATCACCCCTCCACTTT. The J gene is TRBJ1-6, the V gene TRBV29-1; 11 nucleotides match TRBD1. This CDR3 comprises 13 residues. Germline CDR1 is SQVTM and CDR2 is ANQGSEA. V lost 8 bases, J lost 10 bases, and 7 bases stayed unmatched.

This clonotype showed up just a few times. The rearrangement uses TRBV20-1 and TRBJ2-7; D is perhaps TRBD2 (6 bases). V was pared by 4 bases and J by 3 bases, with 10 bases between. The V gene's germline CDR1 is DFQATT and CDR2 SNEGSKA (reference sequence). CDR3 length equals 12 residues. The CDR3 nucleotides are TGCAGTGCTACCCGGACTAACTACGAGCAGTACTTC. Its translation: CSATRTNYEQYF.

The CDR3 here is CSARPWTEETQYF. CDR3 in DNA: TGCAGTGCTAGGCCCTGGACAGAAGAGACCCAGTACTTC. The chain has TRBV20-1 and TRBJ2-5, with D perhaps matching TRBD1 (6 bases). Germline CDR1 reads DFQATT; CDR2 reads SNEGSKA (reference sequence). V was cut by 3 bases and J by 3 bases, with 11 bases left in between. This CDR3 has 13 residues.

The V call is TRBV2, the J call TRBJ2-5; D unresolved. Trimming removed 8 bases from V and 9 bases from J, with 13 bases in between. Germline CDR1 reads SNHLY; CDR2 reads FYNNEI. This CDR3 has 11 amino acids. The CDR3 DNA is TGTGCCAGCGGGGAAGAGTGGCCCCAGTACTTC. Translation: CASGEEWPQYF.

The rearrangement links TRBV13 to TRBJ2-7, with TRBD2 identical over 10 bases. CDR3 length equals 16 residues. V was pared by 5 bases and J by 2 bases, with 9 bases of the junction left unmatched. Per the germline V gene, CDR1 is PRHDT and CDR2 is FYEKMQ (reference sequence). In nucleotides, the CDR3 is TGTGCCAGCAGCACCCGAGCTACTAGCGGGACCTACGAGCAGTACTTC. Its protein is CASSTRATSGTYEQYF.

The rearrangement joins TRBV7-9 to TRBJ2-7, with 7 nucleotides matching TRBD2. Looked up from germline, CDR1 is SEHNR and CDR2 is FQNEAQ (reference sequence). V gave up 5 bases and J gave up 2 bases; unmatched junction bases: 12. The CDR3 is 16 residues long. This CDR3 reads CASSQEGFAGAYEQYF. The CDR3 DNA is TGTGCCAGCAGCCAAGAGGGCTTCGCGGGGGCCTACGAGCAGTACTTC.

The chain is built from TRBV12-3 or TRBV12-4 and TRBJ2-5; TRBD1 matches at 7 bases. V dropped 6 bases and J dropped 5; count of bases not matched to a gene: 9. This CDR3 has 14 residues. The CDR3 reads CASSSQGSGETQYF. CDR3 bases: TGTGCCAGCAGCTCACAGGGGTCTGGGGAGACCCAGTACTTC.

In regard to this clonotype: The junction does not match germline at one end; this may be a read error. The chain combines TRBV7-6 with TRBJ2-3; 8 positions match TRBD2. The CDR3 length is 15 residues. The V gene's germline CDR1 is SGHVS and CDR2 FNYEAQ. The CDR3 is CASMQSGGYTDTQYF. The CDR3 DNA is TGTGCCAGCATGCAAAGCGGGGGTTACACAGATACACAGTATTTT.

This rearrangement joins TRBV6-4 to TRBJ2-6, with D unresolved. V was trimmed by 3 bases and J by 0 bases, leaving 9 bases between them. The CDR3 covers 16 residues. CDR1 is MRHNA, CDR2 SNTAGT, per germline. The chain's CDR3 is CASSEGPSSGANVLTF. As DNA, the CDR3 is TGTGCCAGCAGTGAGGGCCCATCCTCTGGGGCCAACGTCCTGACTTTC.

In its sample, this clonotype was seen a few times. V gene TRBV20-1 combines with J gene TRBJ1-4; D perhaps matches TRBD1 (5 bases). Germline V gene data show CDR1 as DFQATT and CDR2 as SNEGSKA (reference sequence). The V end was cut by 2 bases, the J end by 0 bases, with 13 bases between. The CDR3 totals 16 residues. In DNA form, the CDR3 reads TGCAGTGCTAGATCCTCCGACAGTGCAACTAATGAAAAACTGTTTTTT. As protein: CSARSSDSATNEKLFF.